The source of this T cell receptor (beta chain) is a study of T cells in Graves' hyperthyroidism and ophthalmopathy. RNA transcripts gave rise to amplified TCR beta CDR3 regions. The HTBI primer set served for first-round RT-PCR of the TCR CDR3. MiXCR was run by TCRdb on the multiplex PCR reads, yielding one entry per CDR3 protein. Of 600,000 to 900,000 distinct CDR3 sequences detected, about a sixth appear once; the ten largest clones hold around 8.1%. The germline V and J ends were trimmed by 1 base and 3 bases, with 11 bases remaining between them. The CDR3 consists of 15 residues. Germline CDR1 and CDR2: MGHRA and YSYEKL. This clonotype has only a few counts.

This clonotype originated in a man between 18 and 35 years old with Graves' hyperthyroidism. Source material: blood. The chain links TRBV4-1 to TRBJ2-3; D is unresolved. CDR3 sequence reads: CASSQGIRPTDTQYF. Here the CDR3 DNA reads TGCGCCAGCAGCCAAGGAATTAGACCTACAGATACGCAGTATTTT.